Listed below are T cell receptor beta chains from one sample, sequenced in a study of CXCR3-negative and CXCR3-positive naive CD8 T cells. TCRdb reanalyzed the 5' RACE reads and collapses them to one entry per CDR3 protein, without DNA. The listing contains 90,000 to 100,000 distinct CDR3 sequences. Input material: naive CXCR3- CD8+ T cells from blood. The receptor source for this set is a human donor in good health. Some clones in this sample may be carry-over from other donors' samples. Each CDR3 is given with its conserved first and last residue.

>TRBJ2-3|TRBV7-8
CASSLSATKLTDTQYF
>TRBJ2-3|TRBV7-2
CASSLVPGGSVDTQYF
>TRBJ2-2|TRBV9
CASSARRGTGELFF
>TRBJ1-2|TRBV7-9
CASSLLGQGIYGYTF
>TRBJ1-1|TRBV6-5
CASSYGGLENTEAFF
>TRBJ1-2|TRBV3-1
CASSPLDRDYGYTF
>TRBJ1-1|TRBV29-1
CSVEDLNTEAFF
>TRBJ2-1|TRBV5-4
CASSLTGLKNEQFF
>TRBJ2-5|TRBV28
CASSVTPTESQETQYF
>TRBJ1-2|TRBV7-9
CASSLQGRYGYTF